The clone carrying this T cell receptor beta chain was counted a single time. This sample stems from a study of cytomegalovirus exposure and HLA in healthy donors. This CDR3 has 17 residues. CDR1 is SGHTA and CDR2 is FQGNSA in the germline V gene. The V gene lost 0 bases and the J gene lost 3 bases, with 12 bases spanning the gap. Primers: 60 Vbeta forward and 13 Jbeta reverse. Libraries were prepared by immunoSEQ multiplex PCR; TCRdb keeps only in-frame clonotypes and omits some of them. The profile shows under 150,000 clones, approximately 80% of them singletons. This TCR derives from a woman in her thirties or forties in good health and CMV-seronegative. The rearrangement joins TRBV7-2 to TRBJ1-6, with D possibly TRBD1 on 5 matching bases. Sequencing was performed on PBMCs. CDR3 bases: TGTGCCAGCAGCTTAGCGGCGGGGGACCTCTATAATTCACCCCTCCACTTT. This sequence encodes CASSLAAGDLYNSPLHF.